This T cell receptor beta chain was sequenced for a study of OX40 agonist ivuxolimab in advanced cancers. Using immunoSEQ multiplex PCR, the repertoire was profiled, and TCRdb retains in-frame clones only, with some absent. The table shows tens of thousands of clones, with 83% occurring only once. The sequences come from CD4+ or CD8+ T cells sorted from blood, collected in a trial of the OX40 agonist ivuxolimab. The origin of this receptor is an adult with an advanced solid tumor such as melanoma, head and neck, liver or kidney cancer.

The CDR3 sequence is CASSEDRDYEQYF. As DNA, the CDR3 is TGTGCCAGCAGTGAGGACAGGGACTACGAGCAGTACTTC. The J gene is TRBJ2-7, the V gene TRBV27; 8 nucleotides align to TRBD1. Germline V lookup: CDR1 MNHEY, CDR2 SMNVEV (reference sequence). CDR3 size: 13 residues. Trimming removed 5 bases from V and 3 bases from J; junction bases left unmatched: 3.